The present T cell receptor beta chain was sequenced within a study of control samples from healthy donors and cancer patients. Sequencing was performed with immunoSEQ multiplex PCR; in TCRdb, only in-frame clones are kept and a portion is missing. The sample holds around 90,000 clones, more than 75% seen once. V shed 2 bases and J shed 1 base, with 5 bases lying between them. Germline values: CDR1 SNHLY, CDR2 FYNNEI. This CDR3 has 13 amino acids. The sequencing input was blood. The rearrangement uses TRBV2 and TRBJ1-1, with a possible D match to TRBD1 (5 bases). The TCR was taken from a man aged 25 to 40 in good health. CDR3 in amino acids: CASSEQGNTEAFF. CDR3 coding DNA: TGTGCCAGCAGTGAACAGGGGAACACTGAAGCTTTCTTT. Complete variable domain (other parts from reference TRBV2 and TRBJ1-1): EPEVTQTPSHQVTQMGQEVILRCVPISNHLYFYWYRQILGQKVEFLVSFYNNEISEKSEIFDDQFSVERPDGSNFTLKIRSTKLEDSAMYFCASSEQGNTEAFFGQGTRLTVV.